The present T cell receptor beta chain was sequenced within a study of identical twins (dated by TCRdb to 2016 to 2017). About the full investigation: To test whether fetal clonotypes persist, this study deep-sequenced TCR alpha and beta repertoires from monozygotic twins, from unrelated adults of various ages, and from cord blood. Replicate twin experiments were performed at different times using different library preparation protocols to rule out contamination. Findings and caveats that apply to the study as a whole: Compared with coincidental sharing between unrelated individuals, out-of-frame TCR alpha sequences shared between twins showed an excess of sequences with low generation probability. In beta out-of-frame sequences, excess twin sharing was weaker, because having fewer shared sequences lowered the signal-to-noise ratio. In monozygotic twins, recombination models systematically underestimated out-of-frame TCR alpha sharing, but the models matched the sharing seen between unrelated individuals. Because the same donors could not be followed over many years, the conclusions depended on cross-sectional statistical analysis. Invariant T cells such as MAIT and iNKT could partly confound zero-insertion analyses, though diverse VJ usage argued against this for most clonotypes. Fewer insertions were carried by abundant cord blood beta clonotypes; a weaker similar trend was observed in young adult naive repertoires, while no such trend was observed in memory repertoires.

V gives up 3 bases and J gives up 5 bases, and the segment between their germline ends measures 7 bases. The CDR3 covers 13 residues, taking in both the cysteine and the phenylalanine. Only the CDR3 DNA is retained, 39 bases long and in frame from the first base. As encoded in the germline V gene (reference sequence), CDR1 is LNHDA while CDR2 is SQIVND. This clonotype was detected a few times. There is no known antigen for this receptor. No per-base quality is available; no much larger clone lies one base away. Only healthy Caucasian donors were included. Three pairs of female monozygotic twins, all aged roughly 18 to 29 years, made up the twin cohort. Positive isolation kits from Invitrogen were used to isolate the CD4+ and CD8+ T cell populations. To prepare the library, 5' RACE was applied. Sequencing used an Illumina HiSeq 2000. Template switching introduced a universal primer binding site; the final cDNA contained a unique molecular identifier, enabling accurate counting of TCR cDNA molecules. Specific primers in the conserved constant-segment region were used to synthesize first-strand cDNA for TCR alpha and beta chains. Each cDNA library was double barcoded, with a SMART-Mk sample barcode plus Illumina barcodes, to control for contamination. Two successive PCR steps introduced TruSeq adapter sequences along with Illumina sample barcodes. TCR alpha and beta cDNA libraries were sequenced on the Illumina HiSeq platform with custom primers. The published analysis was carried out like this. MiGEC was used to process raw reads and extract unique molecular identifiers, and MiXCR was used to find CDR3 positions. For each individual, recombination models were inferred using an EM algorithm with the repgenHMM and IGoR tools. The analysis of shared clonotypes was done with the tcR package in R, with sharing normalized by the product of cloneset sizes. To study raw recombination without the effects of thymic and clonal selection, out-of-frame nonproductive sequences were analyzed. Starting from the raw public reads, TCRdb applied fastp trimming at Q25, assembled clones with MiXCR and retained in-frame beta chains. Rows with one shared CDR3 protein collapse into an entry with the most common genes and DNA. TCRdb assigned the V and J calls; the authors' analysis was not used. In all, the sample holds about 330,000 distinct CDR3 sequences, and about 12% of those were seen once. The ten largest clones take up approximately 7.9% of the sample.

The same sample was also used in a study of yellow fever vaccine responses in identical twins. The second study, in turn, reports: The T cell response to vaccination in identical twins was reported by the authors to appear partly convergent and partly personalized. The study precisely tracked vaccine-responding T cell clones in identical twins.

This sequence uses TRBV19 and TRBJ2-2; no D gene is confidently identified. The sequenced sample consisted of CD8+ T cells sorted from blood. The source of this sequence is a young woman in good health. The nucleotides read TGTGCCAGTAGTATCCGTACAACCGGGGAGCTGTTTTTT. This gives the protein CASSIRTTGELFF.